The sequence of this T cell receptor (beta chain) was determined in a study of metastatic and nonmetastatic thyroid tumors. Across the study: Peripheral blood and tumor or nodule samples from malignant and benign thyroid patients were compared. Study findings and constraints: Reports indicated that malignant thyroid tumors showed significantly higher TCR beta diversity than benign nodules did, in blood and tumor.

There were no patients who had received any treatment before thyroid surgery. The CDR3 length is 15 residues. The germline V gene has CDR1 SGHNT and CDR2 YYREEE (reference sequence). The V gene lost 0 bases and the J gene lost 3 bases, with 12 bases spanning the gap. Original handling: Variation in CDR3 across clinicopathological groups served as the basis for constructing a distant-metastasis classifier in papillary thyroid cancer. MiXCR reprocessed the PCR reads for TCRdb. What appears here as the V and J calls and clone size reflects TCRdb's work, not the paper's. The repertoire holds approximately 86,000 clones, with under 15% as singletons. Turning to this clone: The target antigen is unknown.

The clonotype comes from a female donor with papillary thyroid cancer or a benign thyroid nodule (not recorded which). Some clones in this sample may be carry-over from other donors' samples. The chain combines TRBV5-4 with TRBJ1-1; tentative D call: TRBD1 (5 bases). The source material was tumor tissue. CDR3 sequence reads: CASSLEGSRYTEAFF. In DNA, the CDR3 is TGTGCCAGCAGCTTGGAGGGGTCCCGTTACACTGAAGCTTTCTTT.